This is a list of T cell receptor beta chains from one sample in a study of T cells in Graves' hyperthyroidism and ophthalmopathy. TCRdb re-analysed the multiplex PCR reads in MiXCR, keeping a single row per CDR3 protein. The data contain hundreds of thousands of distinct CDR3 sequences, nearly 15% of them singletons. Sequenced input: blood. Receptor source: a woman aged 60-70 years with Graves' ophthalmopathy. CDR3s include the opening cysteine and the closing phenylalanine or tryptophan. The D gene is left open where the match is weak. Rows give clone size only sometimes, using once, few, many, or a class for an expanded clone.

d_call	v_call	clone_size	j_call	cdr3_aa	cdr3_nt
-	TRBV7-3	many	TRBJ2-1	CASSPGPGREQFF	TGTGCCAGCAGCCCGGGACCCGGACGGGAGCAGTTCTTC
-	TRBV11-2	many	TRBJ2-5	CASSLFYGSSQETQYF	TGTGCCAGCAGCTTATTCTACGGGAGTTCTCAAGAGACCCAGTACTTC
TRBD2	TRBV11-2	many	TRBJ2-1	CASSLGGSWEREYNEQFF	TGTGCCAGCAGCTTAGGTGGGAGTTGGGAGCGGGAGTACAATGAGCAGTTCTTC
-	TRBV5-1	-	TRBJ2-5	CASSVPGGQETQYF	TGCGCCAGCAGCGTCCCCGGGGGCCAAGAGACCCAGTACTTC
TRBD2	TRBV3-1	many	TRBJ2-7	CASSPPGGGEQYF	TGTGCCAGCAGCCCACCGGGGGGTGGCGAGCAGTACTTC
-	TRBV30	-	TRBJ2-1	CAWREYQGYNEQFF	TGTGCCTGGAGGGAATACCAGGGGTACAATGAGCAGTTCTTC
-	TRBV30	many	TRBJ2-1	CAWSVRSQDSNEQFF	TGTGCCTGGAGTGTACGATCTCAGGATAGCAATGAGCAGTTCTTC
TRBD1	TRBV29-1	many	TRBJ2-5	CSAKPTGRETRYF	TGCAGCGCCAAGCCGACAGGGAGAGAGACCCGGTACTTC
TRBD1	TRBV24-1	-	TRBJ2-7	CATSDPGTGNEQYF	TGTGCCACCAGTGACCCCGGGACAGGGAACGAGCAGTACTTC
TRBD2	TRBV5-1	many	TRBJ2-5	CASSAGLAGVRETQYF	TGCGCCAGCAGCGCGGGACTAGCGGGAGTAAGAGAGACCCAGTACTTC
TRBD2	TRBV12-3/TRBV12-4	many	TRBJ2-5	CASSPGTSGGETQYF	TGTGCCAGCAGTCCGGGGACTAGCGGGGGCGAGACCCAGTACTTC
-	TRBV12-5	-	TRBJ1-1	CASCRFGTEAFF	TGTGCCTCCTGCAGGTTCGGCACTGAAGCTTTCTTT
-	TRBV7-3	many	TRBJ2-5	CASSLGLGVGETQYF	TGTGCCAGCAGCTTGGGTCTCGGGGTAGGGGAGACCCAGTACTTC
TRBD1	TRBV11-2	many	TRBJ1-2	CASSSDRNYGYTF	TGTGCCAGCAGCTCGGACAGGAACTATGGCTACACCTTC
-	TRBV20-1	many	TRBJ2-2	CSAPGGGIQGTGELFF	TGCAGTGCTCCGGGTGGCGGGATCCAGGGCACCGGGGAGCTGTTTTTT
-	TRBV28	many	TRBJ2-5	CASSPPGSQETQYF	TGTGCCAGCAGTCCCCCAGGGAGTCAAGAGACCCAGTACTTC
-	TRBV11-1	many	TRBJ2-5	CASSLIRERGETQYF	TGTGCCAGCAGCTTAATCCGGGAGAGGGGGGAGACCCAGTACTTC
-	TRBV5-1	many	TRBJ2-1	CASTLDGANEQFF	TGCGCCAGCACCCTTGACGGCGCAAATGAGCAGTTCTTC
TRBD1	TRBV5-1	-	TRBJ2-7	CASSLRRGPEEQYF	TGCGCCAGCAGCTTGAGAAGGGGGCCGGAAGAGCAGTACTTC
-	TRBV4-1	-	TRBJ2-1	CASSQATGKYNEQFF	TGCGCCAGCAGCCAAGCGACAGGAAAATACAATGAGCAGTTCTTC
-	TRBV20-1	many	TRBJ2-1	CSARTPDRRQFF	TGCAGTGCTAGAACCCCTGACAGGAGGCAGTTCTTC
-	TRBV27	many	TRBJ2-7	CASSLLPSLYEQYF	TGTGCCAGCAGTTTACTCCCGTCCCTCTACGAGCAGTACTTC
TRBD2	TRBV5-1	many	TRBJ2-7	CASRPGGQSAYEQYF	TGCGCCAGCAGACCGGGGGGGCAGTCGGCCTACGAGCAGTACTTC
TRBD1	TRBV6-1	many	TRBJ1-5	CASREQGTGNQPQHF	TGTGCCAGCAGAGAACAGGGGACGGGCAATCAGCCCCAGCATTTT
-	TRBV12-3/TRBV12-4	many	TRBJ1-1	CASSPILGTEAFF	TGTGCCAGCAGCCCAATCCTGGGGACTGAAGCTTTCTTT
-	TRBV2	many	TRBJ2-1	CASTEAGEQFF	TGTGCCAGCACTGAGGCGGGTGAGCAGTTCTTC
TRBD2	TRBV12-5	-	TRBJ2-2	CASANSGTDGELFF	TGTGCTAGTGCTAATAGCGGGACGGACGGGGAGCTGTTTTTT
TRBD2	TRBV4-1	-	TRBJ2-7	CASSQPTSGKRYEQYF	TGCGCCAGCAGCCAACCTACTAGCGGGAAGCGCTACGAGCAGTACTTC
TRBD2	TRBV11-2	many	TRBJ2-3	CASSLGTSGSTDTQYF	TGTGCCAGCAGCTTAGGCACTAGCGGAAGCACAGATACGCAGTATTTT
-	TRBV6-1	many	TRBJ2-7	CASSTTFGNEQYF	TGTGCCAGCAGCACTACCTTTGGCAACGAGCAGTACTTC
TRBD2	TRBV18	many	TRBJ2-1	CASSPPELARQQFF	TGTGCCAGCTCACCACCGGAACTAGCGAGGCAGCAGTTCTTC